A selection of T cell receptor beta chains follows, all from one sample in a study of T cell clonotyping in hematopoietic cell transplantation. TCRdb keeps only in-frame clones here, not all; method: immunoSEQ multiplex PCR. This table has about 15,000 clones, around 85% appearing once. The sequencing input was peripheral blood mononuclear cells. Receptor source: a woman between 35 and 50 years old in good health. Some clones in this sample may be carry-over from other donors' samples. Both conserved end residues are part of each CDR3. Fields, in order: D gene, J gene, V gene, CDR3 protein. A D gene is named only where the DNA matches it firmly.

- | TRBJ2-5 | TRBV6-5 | CASSYRRMGETQYF
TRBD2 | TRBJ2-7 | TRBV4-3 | CASSQEASGRAVQYF
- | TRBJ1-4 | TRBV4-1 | CASSLRVFEKLFF
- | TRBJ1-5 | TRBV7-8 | CASSLGDSTGNQPQHF
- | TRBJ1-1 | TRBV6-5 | CASTEGTEAFF
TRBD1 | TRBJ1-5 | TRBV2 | CASSKQGIYDQPQHF
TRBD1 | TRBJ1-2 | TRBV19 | CASSPGDRGNYGYTF
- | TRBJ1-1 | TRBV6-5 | CASSYGGTEAFF
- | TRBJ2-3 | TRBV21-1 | CASSKGQGPEDLGSTDTQYF
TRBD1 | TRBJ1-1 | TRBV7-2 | CASSRDRGGTEAFF
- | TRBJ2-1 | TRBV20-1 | CSASYNEQFF
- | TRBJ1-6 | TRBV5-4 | CASSGVGGPSPLHF
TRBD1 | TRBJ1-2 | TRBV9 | CASSPGTVLGGYTF
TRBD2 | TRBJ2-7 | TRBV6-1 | CASGVGAGSYEQYF
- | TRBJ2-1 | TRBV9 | CASSSPPGRAPYNEQFF
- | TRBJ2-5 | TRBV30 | CAWSLTAGAAQYF
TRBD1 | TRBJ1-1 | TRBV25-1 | CASRTGSAEAFF
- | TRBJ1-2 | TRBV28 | CASSPTPGHSPLGYTF
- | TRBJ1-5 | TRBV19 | CASSTTGINQPQHF
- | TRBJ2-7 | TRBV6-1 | CASREGDFSSYEQYF
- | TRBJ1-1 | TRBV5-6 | CASSLGGGAREAFF
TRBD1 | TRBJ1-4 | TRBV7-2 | CASSTRQGREKLFF
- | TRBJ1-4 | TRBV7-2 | CASSSEANEKLFF
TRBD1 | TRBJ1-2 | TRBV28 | CASRGQGFNYGYTF
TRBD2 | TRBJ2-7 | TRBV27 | CASSLSGRGFSYEQYF
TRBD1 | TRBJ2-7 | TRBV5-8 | CASSPIWDSHEQYF